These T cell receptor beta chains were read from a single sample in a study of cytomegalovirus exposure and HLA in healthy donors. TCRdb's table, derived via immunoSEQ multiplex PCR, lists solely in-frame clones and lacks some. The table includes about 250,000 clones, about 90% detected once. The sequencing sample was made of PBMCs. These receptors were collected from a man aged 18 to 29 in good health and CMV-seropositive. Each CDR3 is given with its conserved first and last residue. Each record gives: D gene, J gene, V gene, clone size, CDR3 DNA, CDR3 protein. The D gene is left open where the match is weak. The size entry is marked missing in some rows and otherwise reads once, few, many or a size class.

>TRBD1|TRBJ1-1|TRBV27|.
TGTGCCAGCAGCACACAGGGGTTGAACACTGAAGCTTTCTTT
CASSTQGLNTEAFF
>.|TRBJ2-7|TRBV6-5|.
TGTGCCAGCAGTTCCAATGGGGGCCTCTACGAGCAGTACTTC
CASSSNGGLYEQYF
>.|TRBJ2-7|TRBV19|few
TGTGCCAGTAGTATAGTACCCGGCTACGAGCAGTACTTC
CASSIVPGYEQYF
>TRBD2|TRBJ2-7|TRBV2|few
TGTGCCCAGCGGGGGACTAGCGGGTACGAGCAGTACTTC
CAQRGTSGYEQYF
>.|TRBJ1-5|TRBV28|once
TGTGCCAGCACTACGGGGATGGCCGGCAATCAGCCCCAGCATTTT
CASTTGMAGNQPQHF
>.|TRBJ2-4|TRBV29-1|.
TGCAGCGTCCCGGACAGTCTAGCCAAAAACATTCAGTACTTC
CSVPDSLAKNIQYF
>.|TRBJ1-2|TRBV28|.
TGTGCCAGCAGTTTGCGGGGGGCACAAGGCTACACCTTC
CASSLRGAQGYTF
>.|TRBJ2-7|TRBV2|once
TGTGCCAGCAGTAGTAACAGGAACTACGAGCAGTACTTC
CASSSNRNYEQYF
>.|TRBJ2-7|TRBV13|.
TGTGCCAGCAGCCTATCACGGACCTACGAGCAGTACTTC
CASSLSRTYEQYF
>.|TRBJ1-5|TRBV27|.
TGTGCCAGCAGTTATGACAGCAATCAGCCCCAGCATTTT
CASSYDSNQPQHF
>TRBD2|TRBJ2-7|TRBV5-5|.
TGTGCCAGCAGCTTTTCCGGGACTAGCGTATACGAGCAGTACTTC
CASSFSGTSVYEQYF
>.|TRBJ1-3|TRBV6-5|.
TGTGCCAGCAGTTACCGGGGTTCGGGAAACACCATATATTTT
CASSYRGSGNTIYF
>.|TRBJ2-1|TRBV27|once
TGTGCCAGCAGTTTATCACGAGCGGTAATTTACAATGAGCAGTTCTTC
CASSLSRAVIYNEQFF
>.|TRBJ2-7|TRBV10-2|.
TGCGCCAGCAGTGTAACTACGGGGGAGCAGTACTTC
CASSVTTGEQYF
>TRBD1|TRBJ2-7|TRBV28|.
TGTGCCAGCAGTGGACCGGACAGGGGCTACGAGCAGTACTTC
CASSGPDRGYEQYF
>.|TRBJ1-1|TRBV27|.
TGTGCCAGCAGTTTATCGCGGGGGACTGAAGCTTTCTTT
CASSLSRGTEAFF
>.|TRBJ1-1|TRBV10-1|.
TGCGCCAGCAGTCCGGGACACCCGAACACTGAAGCTTTCTTT
CASSPGHPNTEAFF
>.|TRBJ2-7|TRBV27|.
TGTGCCAGCAGTTTCAGGGGACCCTCCTACGAGCAGTACTTC
CASSFRGPSYEQYF
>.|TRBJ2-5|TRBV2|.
TGTGCCAGCAGTGAAACAGAAGAGACCCAGTACTTC
CASSETEETQYF
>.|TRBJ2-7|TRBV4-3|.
TGCGCCAGCAGGAAGGGGGGGGCGCTCTCCTACGAGCAGTACTTC
CASRKGGALSYEQYF
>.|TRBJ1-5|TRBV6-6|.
TGTGCCAGCAGCCTCTCGACTGGGTATAGCAATCAGCCCCAGCATTTT
CASSLSTGYSNQPQHF
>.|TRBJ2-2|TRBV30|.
TGTGCCTGGAGTACCCTAAACACCGGGGAGCTGTTTTTT
CAWSTLNTGELFF
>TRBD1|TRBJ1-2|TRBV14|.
TGTGCCGTCTCAGGGTACAGGGGGTATGGCTACACCTTC
CAVSGYRGYGYTF
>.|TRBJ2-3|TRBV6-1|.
TGTGCCAGCAGTGGAGGGCGCGGGACCCTGACAGATACGCAGTATTTT
CASSGGRGTLTDTQYF
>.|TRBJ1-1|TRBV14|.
TGTGCCAGCAGCCAAGGCTTCAACACTGAAGCTTTCTTT
CASSQGFNTEAFF
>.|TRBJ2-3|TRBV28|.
TGTGCCAGCAGTTTATGGACAGGATCAGATACGCAGTATTTT
CASSLWTGSDTQYF
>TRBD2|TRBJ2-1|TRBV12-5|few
TGTGCTAGTGGTCCCCCGGGACTAGCCGGCTACAATGAGCAGTTCTTC
CASGPPGLAGYNEQFF
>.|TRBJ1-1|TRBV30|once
TGTGCCTGGAGGGATTTGTGGGGTCTGAACACTGAAGCTTTCTTT
CAWRDLWGLNTEAFF
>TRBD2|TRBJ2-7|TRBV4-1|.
TGCGCCAGCAGCCATCCTGGGACTAGCGGGGGCTCCTACGAGCAGTACTTC
CASSHPGTSGGSYEQYF
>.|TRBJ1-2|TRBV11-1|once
TGTGCCAGCAGCTTAGAGGTTTCCTATGGCTACACCTTC
CASSLEVSYGYTF
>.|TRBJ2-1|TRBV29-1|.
TGCAGCTTCCATCCGGAGCTAGCGCTCTACAATGAGCAGTTCTTC
CSFHPELALYNEQFF
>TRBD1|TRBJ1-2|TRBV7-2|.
TGTGCCAGCAGCCCCACCGGGACAGCCCATGGCTACACCTTC
CASSPTGTAHGYTF
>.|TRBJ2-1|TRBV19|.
TGTGCCAGTAGTAACCTCCCCCGCCTCCCTAACAATGAGCAGTTCTTC
CASSNLPRLPNNEQFF
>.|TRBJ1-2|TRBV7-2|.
TGTGCCAGCAGCCTAAACGGGGGTCAGATTGCTGGCTACACCTTC
CASSLNGGQIAGYTF
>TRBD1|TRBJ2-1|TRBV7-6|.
TGTGCCAGCAGCGCCCAGGACAGGGGGCTCCAGTTCTTC
CASSAQDRGLQFF
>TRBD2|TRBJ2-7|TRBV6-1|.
TGTGCCAGCAGTGAATGGAGACTAGCGGGAGGAGACTACGAGCAGTACTTC
CASSEWRLAGGDYEQYF
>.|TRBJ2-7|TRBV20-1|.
TGCAGTGCTAGGGGGGGTAGCGAGCAGTACTTC
CSARGGSEQYF
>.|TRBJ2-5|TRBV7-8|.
TGTGCCAGCAGCTTGTTACAAGAGACCCAGTACTTC
CASSLLQETQYF
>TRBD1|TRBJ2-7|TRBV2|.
TGTGCCAGCAGACCCGGGACAGGGACCCCCTACGAGCAGTACTTC
CASRPGTGTPYEQYF
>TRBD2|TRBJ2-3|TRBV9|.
TGTGCCAGCAGCGTTGCGGCTAGCGGGAGAACAGATACGCAGTATTTT
CASSVAASGRTDTQYF
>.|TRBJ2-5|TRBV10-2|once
TGCGCCAGCAGTGATGTGATGGAGACCCAGTACTTC
CASSDVMETQYF